What follows is one T cell receptor (beta chain) and its context. Its antigen is currently unknown. The data stem from a study of blood T cells in healthy people across ages. General study findings and limits: Leaving the PBMCs unsorted stopped any conclusive comparison of naive versus antigen-experienced cells.

Trimming pared 5 bases from V and 4 bases from J, leaving 11 bases between. CDR3 length equals 13 residues. CDR1 and CDR2 from the germline V gene are LNHNV and YYDKDF (reference sequence). Combining a sample-barcoded 5' primer with a J-beta primer mix, a second PCR ran for about 6 to 12 cycles. TCRdb called the 5' RACE reads again in MiXCR, with one record for every CDR3 protein. This sample yields more than 650,000 distinct CDR3 sequences, of which more than 25% are seen a single time; 3% belongs to the top ten. These data were also reused for a study on T cells of mothers and their children. In that study: Similar thymic selection effects on TCR recombination output appear in pairs, both related and unrelated.

Sequencing used blood. The receptor's source is a boy aged 10-17 years in good health. V gene TRBV15 combines with J gene TRBJ1-2, with no clear D. CDR3 region: CATSDDGGYGYTF. The CDR3, as DNA: TGTGCCACCAGCGACGACGGCGGCTATGGCTACACCTTC.